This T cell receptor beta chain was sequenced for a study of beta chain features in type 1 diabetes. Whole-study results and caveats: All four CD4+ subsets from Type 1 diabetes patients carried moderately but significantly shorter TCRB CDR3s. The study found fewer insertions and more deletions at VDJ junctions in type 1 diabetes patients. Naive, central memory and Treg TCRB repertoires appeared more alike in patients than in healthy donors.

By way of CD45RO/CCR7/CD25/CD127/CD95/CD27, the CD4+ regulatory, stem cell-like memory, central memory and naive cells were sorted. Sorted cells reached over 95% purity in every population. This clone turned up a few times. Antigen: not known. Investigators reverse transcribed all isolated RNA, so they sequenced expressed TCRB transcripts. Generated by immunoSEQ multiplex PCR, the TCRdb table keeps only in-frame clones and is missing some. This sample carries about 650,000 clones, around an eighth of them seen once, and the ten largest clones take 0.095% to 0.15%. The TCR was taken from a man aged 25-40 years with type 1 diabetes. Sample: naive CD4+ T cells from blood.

The CDR3 is CASRTGYGYTF. The CDR3 nucleotides read TGTGCCAGCCGAACAGGGTATGGCTACACCTTC. The chain recombines TRBV28 with TRBJ1-2, with D possibly matching TRBD1 (6 bases). The CDR3 loop spans 11 amino acids. Germline CDR1 MDHEN, CDR2 SYDVKM. V was trimmed by 8 bases and J by 5 bases, leaving 9 bases between them.